The present TCR beta chain was sequenced within a study of T cells in Graves' hyperthyroidism and ophthalmopathy. Used for diagnoses were clinical symptoms, serum thyroxine and TRAb, thyroid ultrasound and orbital computed tomography. PBMCs were collected from an approximately 9.2 ml volume of fresh peripheral blood. Broader study findings: Most thyroid clonotypes with frequency above 0.001 were detected in blood.

On this clonotype itself: Its antigen is still unknown.

Researchers amplified the TCR beta CDR3 regions from RNA transcripts. The primer set for the first-round RT-PCR of the TCR CDR3 was HTBI. TCRdb redid the calling of the multiplex PCR reads with MiXCR, one entry per CDR3 protein. The sample consists of a few hundred thousand distinct CDR3 sequences, over 11% of them appearing once. The germline V and J ends were trimmed by 3 bases and 2 bases, with 14 bases remaining between them. The CDR3 runs to 15 residues. Germline V gives CDR1 LNHDA, CDR2 SQIVND (reference sequence). The V call is TRBV19, the J call TRBJ2-7; a weak D match, TRBD1 (6 bases). Input material: blood. The source of this sequence is a woman younger than 45 with Graves' hyperthyroidism that later progressed to Graves' ophthalmopathy. CDR3 in DNA: TGTGCCAGTAGTATTACAGGGCTCCAAACCTACGAGCAGTACTTC. It yields the protein CASSITGLQTYEQYF.